The rows below give T cell receptor beta chains drawn from one sample of a study of shared clonotypes between healthy human individuals. Produced via immunoSEQ multiplex PCR; TCRdb's table is partial and in-frame only. The sample includes around 340,000 clones, more than 60% of them seen just once. Sequencing input: memory CD4+ T cells sorted from blood. These receptor sequences come from a man younger than 45 in good health. The CDR3 runs from the conserved cysteine through the conserved F or W. D genes are given only for firm matches. Some rows have no size entry. The others give once, few or many, or a class for an expanded clone.

cdr3_nt	cdr3_aa	d_call	v_call	j_call	clone_size
TGTGCCAGCAGTTTTACTCCTAGCGGCACAGATACGCAGTATTTT	CASSFTPSGTDTQYF	NA	TRBV28	TRBJ2-3	NA
TGTGCCAGCAGCCCGGGGGGGACAGGGTTACACGAGCAGTACTTC	CASSPGGTGLHEQYF	NA	TRBV7-2	TRBJ2-7	once
TGTGCCAGCACGTTAGGGGGGCAGGAGGGGACAGATACGCAGTATTTT	CASTLGGQEGTDTQYF	NA	TRBV5-4	TRBJ2-3	NA
TGTGCCAGCAGTTTGGGGCGGGGAAAAGAGACCCAGTACTTC	CASSLGRGKETQYF	NA	TRBV27	TRBJ2-5	NA
TGTGCCAGCAGCAAGGGGGGGCTCACCTACGAGCAGTACTTC	CASSKGGLTYEQYF	NA	TRBV7-2	TRBJ2-7	NA
TGCGCCAGCAGTGCCGGGGGACAGTACAATGAGCAGTTCTTC	CASSAGGQYNEQFF	NA	TRBV10-1	TRBJ2-1	NA
TGTGCCAGCAGCGTGGCCGGACAGGGCCGCTCTGGAAACACCATATATTTT	CASSVAGQGRSGNTIYF	TRBD1	TRBV9	TRBJ1-3	NA
TGCGCCAGCAGGTCCGCGGGGCAGATCCTCACCGGGGAGCTGTTTTTT	CASRSAGQILTGELFF	NA	TRBV5-1	TRBJ2-2	NA
TGTGCCAGCAGGGAACAGGGGAGCTCTGGAAACACCATATATTTT	CASREQGSSGNTIYF	TRBD1	TRBV7-9	TRBJ1-3	few
TGTGCCAGCAGCTATTCAGGGGATGAGCTGTTTTTT	CASSYSGDELFF	NA	TRBV5-6	TRBJ2-2	NA
TGTGCCAGCAGCTTTTCGGGACAGGGGATTGTTTATGGCTACACCTTC	CASSFSGQGIVYGYTF	TRBD1	TRBV7-9	TRBJ1-2	few
TGTGCCAGCAGCCCACGACAGGGTACGTATGAGCAGTTCTTC	CASSPRQGTYEQFF	TRBD1	TRBV7-2	TRBJ2-1	NA
TGTGCCTGTAAGACCCGGGACAGTTACAATGAGCAGTTCTTC	CACKTRDSYNEQFF	TRBD1	TRBV30	TRBJ2-1	NA
TGTGCCTGGAGTCTGGGGACTAGCGGGGAAGAGACCCAGTACTTC	CAWSLGTSGEETQYF	TRBD2	TRBV30	TRBJ2-5	NA
TGTGCCAGCAGCGTAGACGGAGGGTTGAGGGGCTACACCTTC	CASSVDGGLRGYTF	NA	TRBV9	TRBJ1-2	NA
TGTGCCAGCAGCTTGGCCGGGACAGCTTTTTACGATGAGCAGTTCTTC	CASSLAGTAFYDEQFF	TRBD1	TRBV7-9	TRBJ2-1	NA
TGCAGCGTTGAAGATCACCTAGCGGGAACCCACCGCGTAGAGACCCAGTACTTC	CSVEDHLAGTHRVETQYF	TRBD2	TRBV29-1	TRBJ2-5	NA
TGCGCCAGCAGCCAGAGACAGGCAGATACGCAGTATTTT	CASSQRQADTQYF	NA	TRBV4-3	TRBJ2-3	NA
TGCGCCAGCAGCTTGGGAAACACCGCCACTGAAGCTTTCTTT	CASSLGNTATEAFF	NA	TRBV5-1	TRBJ1-1	NA
TGTGCCAGCAGTCGAGAGGGGCTAGATGAGCAGTTCTTC	CASSREGLDEQFF	NA	TRBV6-1	TRBJ2-1	NA
TGTGCCAGCAGCTTAAGTGGGGCAGACACAGATACGCAGTATTTT	CASSLSGADTDTQYF	NA	TRBV7-6	TRBJ2-3	once
TGTGCCAGTCGGGGCAGGGTCGGAAACACCATATATTTT	CASRGRVGNTIYF	NA	TRBV6-5	TRBJ1-3	NA
TGTGCCAGCAGCCCAGGGCTGTCGGGCTACGAGCAGTACTTC	CASSPGLSGYEQYF	NA	TRBV7-2	TRBJ2-7	once